One and the same sample provided the 16 T cell receptor beta chains below, sequenced in a study of cytomegalovirus exposure and HLA in healthy donors. 60 Vbeta and 13 Jbeta primers were used in PCR. Libraries were prepared by immunoSEQ multiplex PCR; TCRdb keeps only in-frame clonotypes and omits some of them. The sample has a few hundred thousand clones; around 80% are singletons. The sequenced sample was PBMCs. These receptors came from a man aged 25-40 years in good health and CMV-seronegative.

The chain carries TRBV28 and TRBJ1-2; D perhaps matches TRBD1 (6 bases). Germline CDR1 and CDR2: MDHEN and SYDVKM. The CDR3 spans 14 residues. Between the trimmed V and J ends, which lost 5 bases and 5 bases, there was a span of 15 bases. The CDR3 is CASSASGVWYGYTF. The CDR3 nucleotides are TGTGCCAGCAGTGCCTCAGGGGTCTGGTATGGCTACACCTTC.

The chain combines TRBV12-5 with TRBJ2-3; D ambiguous. The ends were cut back, 4 bases at V and 6 bases at J, with 8 bases in the middle. Germline V lookup: CDR1 LGHNT, CDR2 FRNRAP. The CDR3 loop spans 12 amino acids. The CDR3 region has the DNA TGTGCTAGTGGTTCCAGCGTGGATACGCAGTATTTT. It encodes CASGSSVDTQYF.

In this sample, this clone turned up once. The chain carries TRBV6-5 and TRBJ2-7, with 10 bases identical to TRBD2. The V and J ends lost 2 bases and 2 bases, in that order; junction bases with no gene match: 6. From germline, CDR1 is MNHEY and CDR2 SVGAGI. The length of the CDR3 is 16 residues. The DNA for the CDR3 is TGTGCCAGCAGTTACCCATCTAGCGGGGGTGCCTACGAGCAGTACTTC. Translating it yields CASSYPSSGGAYEQYF.

This clone came up a few times. The chain is built from TRBV7-6 and TRBJ1-4, with D perhaps matching TRBD1 (5 bases). The CDR3 sequence is 12 residues long. V was shortened by 5 bases and J by 8 bases, with 9 bases between the two germline ends. The germline gives CDR1 SGHVS, CDR2 FNYEAQ. The CDR3 here is CASSPQGEKLFF. In DNA form, the CDR3 reads TGTGCCAGCAGCCCCCAGGGAGAAAAACTGTTTTTT. The whole variable domain, filled in from reference TRBV7-6 and TRBJ1-4, reads GAGVSQSPRYKVTKRGQDVALRCDPISGHVSLYWYRQALGQGPEFLTYFNYEAQQDKSGLPNDRFSAERPEGSISTLTIQRTEQRDSAMYRCASSPQGEKLFFGSGTQLSVL.

The chain recombines TRBV13 with TRBJ2-1; D unclear. The V gene's germline CDR1 is PRHDT and CDR2 FYEKMQ (reference sequence). The CDR3 is 16 amino acids. V shed 4 bases and J shed 4 bases, with 17 bases lying between them. CDR3 DNA: TGTGCCAGCAGCTCCAGGATTCCGAGAAGATACAATGAGCAGTTCTTC. It codes for CASSSRIPRRYNEQFF.

The rearrangement links TRBV2 to TRBJ1-5; 7 positions match TRBD1. The CDR3 length is 15 residues. Germline CDR1 reads SNHLY; CDR2 reads FYNNEI. The ends lost 4 bases at V and 6 bases at J; junction bases unmatched: 9. For the CDR3, the DNA is TGTGCCAGCAGTGCAGATTACAGGGGAGGTCAGCCCCAGCATTTT. Its translation: CASSADYRGGQPQHF.

This clone was seen once. The gene calls are TRBV5-6 and TRBJ2-1; D unclear. V lost 0 bases and J lost 1, with 11 bases in between. This CDR3 has 16 residues. In germline, CDR1 is SGHDT, CDR2 YYEEEE. CDR3 nucleotides: TGTGCCAGCAGCTTGGAGATCAGTCTGTCCTACAATGAGCAGTTCTTC. Its protein product is CASSLEISLSYNEQFF.

V and J are TRBV7-2 and TRBJ2-2, with TRBD2 matching 10 bases. CDR1 SGHTA and CDR2 FQGNSA come from the germline V gene. V dropped 1 base and J dropped 6; count of bases not matched to a gene: 2. The CDR3 extends over 15 amino acids. This CDR3 is CASSLVLAGAGELFF. The CDR3 coding sequence is TGTGCCAGCAGCTTAGTTCTAGCGGGGGCCGGGGAGCTGTTTTTT.

CDR3 in DNA: TGTGCCAGCAGCTTAGAATCAGGGGGCGCCTACAATGAGCAGTTCTTC. Protein: CASSLESGGAYNEQFF. This sequence joins TRBV7-2 and TRBJ2-1, with 8 bases aligning to TRBD1. From germline, CDR1 is SGHTA and CDR2 FQGNSA. The CDR3 is 16 amino acids. J was trimmed by 2 bases and V by 1 base; bases with no gene match: 4.

The rearrangement uses TRBV19 and TRBJ1-3; perhaps TRBD1 as D (5 bases). Germline V gene sequence: CDR1 LNHDA, CDR2 SQIVND (reference sequence). The CDR3 is made up of 15 amino acids. Trimming removed 6 bases at V and 2 bases at J, with 14 bases between. The CDR3 loop is CASSLRVTPGNTIYF. The CDR3, as DNA: TGTGCCAGTAGCCTCAGGGTCACTCCTGGAAACACCATATATTTT.

The J gene is TRBJ1-5, the V gene TRBV18; a weak D match, TRBD1 (5 bases). CDR3 size: 15 residues. The ends were cut back, 1 base at V and 3 bases at J, with 10 bases in the middle. Germline V gives CDR1 KGHSH, CDR2 LQKENI. CDR3 region: CASSPQGRDNQPQHF. CDR3 nucleotides: TGTGCCAGCTCACCACAGGGGCGGGACAATCAGCCCCAGCATTTT.

J is TRBJ1-5 and V is TRBV15; tentatively, D is TRBD1 (6 bases). With 3 bases removed from V and 5 bases from J, the gap between germline ends came to 11 bases. CDR1 is LNHNV, CDR2 YYDKDF, per germline (reference sequence). This CDR3 contains 14 residues. The CDR3 spells CATSRWEGDQPQHF. CDR3 nucleotide sequence: TGTGCCACCAGCAGGTGGGAGGGGGATCAGCCCCAGCATTTT. Filled out from reference TRBV15 and TRBJ1-5, the complete variable domain reads DAMVIQNPRYQVTQFGKPVTLSCSQTLNHNVMYWYQQKSSQAPKLLFHYYDKDFNNEADTPDNFQSRRPNTSFCFLDIRSPGLGDTAMYLCATSRWEGDQPQHFGDGTRLSIL.

V is TRBV7-9 and J is TRBJ2-5; 9 positions match TRBD2. This CDR3 region has 15 residues. Germline trimming cut 0 bases from V and 2 bases from J; bases unmatched to any gene: 1. From germline, CDR1 is SEHNR and CDR2 FQNEAQ (reference sequence). The CDR3 reads CASSLASGGQETQYF. DNA of the CDR3: TGTGCCAGCAGCTTAGCTAGCGGGGGTCAAGAGACCCAGTACTTC.

This chain links TRBV6-5 with TRBJ1-5; TRBD1 matches at 9 bases. Trimming removed 6 bases from V and 2 bases from J; junction bases left unmatched: 2. The germline V gene encodes CDR1 MNHEY and CDR2 SVGAGI. There are 14 residues in the CDR3. This CDR3 is CASRTGGGNQPQHF. In DNA, the CDR3 is TGTGCCAGCAGAACAGGGGGCGGCAATCAGCCCCAGCATTTT.

The chain links TRBV5-1 to TRBJ2-3; a weak D match, TRBD1 (6 bases). The germline V and J ends were trimmed by 2 bases and 5 bases, with 12 bases remaining between them. There are 14 residues in the CDR3. Looked up from germline, CDR1 is SGHRS and CDR2 is YFSETQ. The CDR3 protein is CASSLQQGIDTQYF. The CDR3 coding sequence is TGCGCCAGCAGCTTACAGCAGGGGATAGATACGCAGTATTTT.

A single count supports this clone. This sequence joins TRBV5-1 and TRBJ2-1; D uncertain. Germline V gene sequence: CDR1 SGHRS, CDR2 YFSETQ. The CDR3 covers 14 residues. V shed 0 bases and J shed 1 base, with 5 bases lying between them. The CDR3 DNA reads as TGCGCCAGCAGCTTGGGGGCATCCTACAATGAGCAGTTCTTC. Translating gives CASSLGASYNEQFF.